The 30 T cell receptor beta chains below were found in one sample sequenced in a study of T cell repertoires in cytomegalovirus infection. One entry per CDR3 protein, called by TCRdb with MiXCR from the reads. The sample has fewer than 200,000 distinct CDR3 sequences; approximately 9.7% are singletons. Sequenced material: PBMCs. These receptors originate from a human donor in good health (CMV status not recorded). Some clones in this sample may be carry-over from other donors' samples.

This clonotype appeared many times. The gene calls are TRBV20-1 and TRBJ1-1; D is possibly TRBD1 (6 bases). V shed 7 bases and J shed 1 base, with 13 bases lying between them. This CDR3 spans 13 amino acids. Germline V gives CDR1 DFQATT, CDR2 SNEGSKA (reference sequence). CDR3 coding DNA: TGCAGTGTACCGGACAGAACGAACACTGAAGCTTTCTTT. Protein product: CSVPDRTNTEAFF.

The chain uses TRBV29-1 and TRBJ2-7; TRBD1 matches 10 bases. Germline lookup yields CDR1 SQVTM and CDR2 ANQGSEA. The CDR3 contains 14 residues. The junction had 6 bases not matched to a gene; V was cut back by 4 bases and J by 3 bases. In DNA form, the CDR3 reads TGCAGCGTTGCCGGGACAGGGGACGGCTACGAGCAGTACTTC. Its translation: CSVAGTGDGYEQYF.

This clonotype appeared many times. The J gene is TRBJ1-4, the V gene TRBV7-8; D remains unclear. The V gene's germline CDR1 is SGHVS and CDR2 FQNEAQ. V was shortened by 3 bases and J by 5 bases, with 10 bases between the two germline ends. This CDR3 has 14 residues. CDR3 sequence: CASSFGPLNEKLFF. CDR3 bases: TGTGCCAGCAGCTTCGGTCCTCTAAATGAAAAACTGTTTTTT.

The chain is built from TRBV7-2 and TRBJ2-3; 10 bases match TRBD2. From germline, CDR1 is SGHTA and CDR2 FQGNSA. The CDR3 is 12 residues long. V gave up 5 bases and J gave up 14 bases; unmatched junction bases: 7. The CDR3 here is CASSELAGYVYF. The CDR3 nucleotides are TGTGCCAGCAGCGAACTAGCGGGGTATGTGTATTTT.

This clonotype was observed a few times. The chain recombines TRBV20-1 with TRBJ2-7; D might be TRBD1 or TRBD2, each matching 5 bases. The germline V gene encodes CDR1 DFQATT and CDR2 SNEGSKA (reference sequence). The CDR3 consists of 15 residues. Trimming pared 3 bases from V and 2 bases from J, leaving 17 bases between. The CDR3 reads CSARTLGTSAYEQYF. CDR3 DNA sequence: TGCAGTGCTAGGACGCTGGGGACCTCAGCCTACGAGCAGTACTTC.

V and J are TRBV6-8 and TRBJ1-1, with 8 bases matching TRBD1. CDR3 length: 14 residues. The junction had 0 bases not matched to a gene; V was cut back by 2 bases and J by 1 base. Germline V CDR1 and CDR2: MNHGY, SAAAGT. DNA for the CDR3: TGTGCCAGCAGTTACGGACAGGGGAACACTGAAGCTTTCTTT. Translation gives CASSYGQGNTEAFF.

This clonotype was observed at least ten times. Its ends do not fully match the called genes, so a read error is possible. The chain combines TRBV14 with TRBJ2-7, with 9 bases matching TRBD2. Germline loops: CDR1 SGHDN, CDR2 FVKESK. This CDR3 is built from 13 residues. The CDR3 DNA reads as TGTGCCAGCAGCCAAGTCTTAGCGGGAGCCCTCAACTTC. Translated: CASSQVLAGALNF. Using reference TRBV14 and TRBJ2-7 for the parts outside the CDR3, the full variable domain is EAGVTQFPSHSVIEKGQTVTLRCDPISGHDNLYWYRRVMGKEIKFLLHFVKESKQDESGMPNNRFLAERTGGTYSTLKVQPAELEDSGVYFCASSQVLAGALNFGPGTRLTVT.

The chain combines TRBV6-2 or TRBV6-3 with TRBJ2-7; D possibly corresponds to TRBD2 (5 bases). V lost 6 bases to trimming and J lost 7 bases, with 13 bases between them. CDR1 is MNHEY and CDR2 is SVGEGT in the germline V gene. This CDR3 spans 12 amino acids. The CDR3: CASRSAGEEQYF. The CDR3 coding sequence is TGTGCCAGCAGATCAGCCGGGGAGGAGCAGTACTTC.

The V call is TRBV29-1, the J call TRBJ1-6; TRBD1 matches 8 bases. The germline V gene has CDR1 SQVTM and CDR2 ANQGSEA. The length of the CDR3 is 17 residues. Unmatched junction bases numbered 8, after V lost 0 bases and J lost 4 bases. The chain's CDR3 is CSVEDRQGAQYNSPLHF. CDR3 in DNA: TGCAGCGTTGAAGATAGGCAGGGGGCGCAGTATAATTCACCCCTCCACTTT.

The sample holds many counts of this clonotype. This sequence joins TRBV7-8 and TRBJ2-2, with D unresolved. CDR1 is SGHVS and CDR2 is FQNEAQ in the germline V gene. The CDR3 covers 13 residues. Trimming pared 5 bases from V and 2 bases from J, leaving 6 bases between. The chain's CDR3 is CASSLGNTGELFF. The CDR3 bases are TGTGCCAGCAGCCTCGGCAACACCGGGGAGCTGTTTTTT.

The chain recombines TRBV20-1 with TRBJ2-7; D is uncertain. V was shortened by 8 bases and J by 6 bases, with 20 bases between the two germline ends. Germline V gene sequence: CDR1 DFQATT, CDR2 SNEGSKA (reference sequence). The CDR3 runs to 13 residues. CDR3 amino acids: CSSRRVTNFEQYF. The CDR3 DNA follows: TGCAGTTCCCGGAGAGTAACTAACTTCGAGCAGTACTTC.

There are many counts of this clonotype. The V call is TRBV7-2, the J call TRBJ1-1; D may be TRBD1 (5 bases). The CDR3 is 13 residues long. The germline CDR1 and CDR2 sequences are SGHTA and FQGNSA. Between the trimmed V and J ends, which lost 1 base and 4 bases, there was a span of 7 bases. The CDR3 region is CASSLGGVTEAFF. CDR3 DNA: TGTGCCAGCAGCTTAGGGGGGGTCACTGAAGCTTTCTTT.

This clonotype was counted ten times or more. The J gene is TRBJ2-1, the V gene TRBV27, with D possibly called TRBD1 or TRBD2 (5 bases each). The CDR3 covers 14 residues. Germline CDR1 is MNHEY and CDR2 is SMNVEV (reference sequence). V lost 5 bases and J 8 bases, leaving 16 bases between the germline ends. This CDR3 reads CASSKTGTSHEQFF. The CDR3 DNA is TGTGCCAGCAGTAAAACAGGAACTAGTCATGAGCAGTTCTTC.

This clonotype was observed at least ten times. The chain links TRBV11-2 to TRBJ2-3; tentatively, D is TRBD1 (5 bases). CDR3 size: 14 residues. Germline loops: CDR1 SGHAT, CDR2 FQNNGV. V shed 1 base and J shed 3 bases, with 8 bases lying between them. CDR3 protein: CASSLVQGTDTQYF. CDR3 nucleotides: TGTGCCAGCAGCTTAGTTCAGGGTACAGATACGCAGTATTTT.

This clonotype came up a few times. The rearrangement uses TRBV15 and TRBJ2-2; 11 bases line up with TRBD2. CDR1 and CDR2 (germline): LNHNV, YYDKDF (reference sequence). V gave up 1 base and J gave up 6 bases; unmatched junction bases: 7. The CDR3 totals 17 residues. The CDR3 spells CATSRGTSGSFAGELFF. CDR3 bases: TGTGCCACCAGCAGAGGTACTAGCGGGAGTTTCGCCGGGGAGCTGTTTTTT.

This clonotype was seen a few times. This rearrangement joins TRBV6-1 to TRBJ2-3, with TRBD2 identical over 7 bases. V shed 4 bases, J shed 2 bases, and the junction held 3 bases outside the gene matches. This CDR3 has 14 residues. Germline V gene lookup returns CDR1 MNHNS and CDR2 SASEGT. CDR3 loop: CASSGRLATDTQYF. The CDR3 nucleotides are TGTGCCAGCAGTGGCCGACTAGCCACAGATACGCAGTATTTT.

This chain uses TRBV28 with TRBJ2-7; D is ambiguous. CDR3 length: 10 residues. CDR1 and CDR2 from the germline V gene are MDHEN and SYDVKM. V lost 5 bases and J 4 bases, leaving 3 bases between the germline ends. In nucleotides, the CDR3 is TGTGCCAGCAGTCTATACGAGCAGTACTTC. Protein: CASSLYEQYF.

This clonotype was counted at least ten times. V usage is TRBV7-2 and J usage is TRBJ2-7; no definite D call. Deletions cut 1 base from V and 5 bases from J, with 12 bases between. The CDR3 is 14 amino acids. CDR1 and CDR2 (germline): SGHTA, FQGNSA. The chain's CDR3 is CASSLGQPADEQYF. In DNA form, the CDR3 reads TGTGCCAGCAGCTTAGGGCAGCCGGCCGACGAGCAGTACTTC. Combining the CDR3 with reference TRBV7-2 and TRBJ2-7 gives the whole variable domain GAGVSQSPSNKVTEKGKDVELRCDPISGHTALYWYRQSLGQGLEFLIYFQGNSAPDKSGLPSDRFSAERTGGSVSTLTIQRTQQEDSAVYLCASSLGQPADEQYFGPGTRLTVT.

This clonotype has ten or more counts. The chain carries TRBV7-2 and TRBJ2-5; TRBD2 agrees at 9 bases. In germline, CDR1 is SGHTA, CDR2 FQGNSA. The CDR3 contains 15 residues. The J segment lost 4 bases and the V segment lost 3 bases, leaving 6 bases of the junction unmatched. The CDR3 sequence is CASSFERGVGETQYF. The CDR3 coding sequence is TGTGCCAGCAGCTTCGAGCGGGGGGTCGGAGAGACCCAGTACTTC.

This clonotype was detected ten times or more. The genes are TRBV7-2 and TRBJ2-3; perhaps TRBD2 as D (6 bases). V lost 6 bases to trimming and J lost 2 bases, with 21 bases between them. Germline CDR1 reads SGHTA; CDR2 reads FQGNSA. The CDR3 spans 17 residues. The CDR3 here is CASRLGLPTLVTDTQYF. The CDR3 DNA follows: TGTGCCAGCAGATTGGGACTCCCTACGCTTGTCACAGATACGCAGTATTTT.

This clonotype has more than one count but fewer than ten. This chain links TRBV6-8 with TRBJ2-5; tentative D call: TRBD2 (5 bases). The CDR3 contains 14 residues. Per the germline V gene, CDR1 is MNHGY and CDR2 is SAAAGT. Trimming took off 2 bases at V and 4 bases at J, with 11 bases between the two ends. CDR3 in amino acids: CASSYALARETQYF. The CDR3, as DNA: TGTGCCAGCAGTTACGCGTTAGCGCGAGAGACCCAGTACTTC.

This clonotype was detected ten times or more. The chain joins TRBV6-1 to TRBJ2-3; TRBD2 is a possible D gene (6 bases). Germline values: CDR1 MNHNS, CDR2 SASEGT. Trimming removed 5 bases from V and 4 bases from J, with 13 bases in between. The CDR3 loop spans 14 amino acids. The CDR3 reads CASSFGVAADTQYF. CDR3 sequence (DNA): TGTGCCAGCAGTTTCGGAGTAGCGGCAGATACGCAGTATTTT.

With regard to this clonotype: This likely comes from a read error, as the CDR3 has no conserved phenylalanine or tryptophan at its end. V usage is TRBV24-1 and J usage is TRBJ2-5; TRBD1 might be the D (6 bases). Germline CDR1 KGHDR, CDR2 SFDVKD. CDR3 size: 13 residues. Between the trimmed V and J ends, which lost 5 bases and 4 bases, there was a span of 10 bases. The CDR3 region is CATSAGQTETQYV. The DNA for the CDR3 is TGTGCCACCAGTGCAGGACAGACAGAGACCCAGTACGTC.

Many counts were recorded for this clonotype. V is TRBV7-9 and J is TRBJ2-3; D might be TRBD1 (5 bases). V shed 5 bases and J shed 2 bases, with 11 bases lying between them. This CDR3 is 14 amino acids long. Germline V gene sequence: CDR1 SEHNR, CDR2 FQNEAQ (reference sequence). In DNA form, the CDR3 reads TGTGCCAGCAGCCCAGGGTCCATCACAGATACGCAGTATTTT. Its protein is CASSPGSITDTQYF.

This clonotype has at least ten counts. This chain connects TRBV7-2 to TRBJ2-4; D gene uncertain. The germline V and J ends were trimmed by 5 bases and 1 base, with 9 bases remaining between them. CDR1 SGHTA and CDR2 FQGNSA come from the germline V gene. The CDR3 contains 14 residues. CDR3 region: CASSLRAAKNIQYF. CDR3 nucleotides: TGTGCCAGCAGCCTTAGGGCGGCCAAAAACATTCAGTACTTC.

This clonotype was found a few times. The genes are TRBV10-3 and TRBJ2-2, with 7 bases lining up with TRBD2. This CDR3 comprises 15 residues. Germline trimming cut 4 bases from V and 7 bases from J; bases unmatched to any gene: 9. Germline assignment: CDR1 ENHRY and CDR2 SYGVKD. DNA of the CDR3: TGTGCCATCAGTGGACTGAGCGGGGTAGGCGGGGAGCTGTTTTTT. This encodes CAISGLSGVGGELFF.

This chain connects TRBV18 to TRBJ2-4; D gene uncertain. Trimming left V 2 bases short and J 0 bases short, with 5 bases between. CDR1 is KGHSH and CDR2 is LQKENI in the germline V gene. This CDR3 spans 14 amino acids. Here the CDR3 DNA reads TGTGCCAGCTCACCAAAGGAAGCCAAAAACATTCAGTACTTC. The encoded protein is CASSPKEAKNIQYF.

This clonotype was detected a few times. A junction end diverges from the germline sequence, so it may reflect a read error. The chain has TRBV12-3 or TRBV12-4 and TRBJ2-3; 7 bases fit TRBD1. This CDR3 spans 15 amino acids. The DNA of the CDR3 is TGTGCCAGCAGCTTAGACAGGGCTAGCACAGATACGCAGTATTTT. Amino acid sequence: CASSLDRASTDTQYF.

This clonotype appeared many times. The CDR3 region is CASSTRDSALAKNIQYF. Written as DNA, the CDR3 is TGTGCCAGCAGCACCCGGGACAGCGCACTAGCCAAAAACATTCAGTACTTC. The chain has TRBV5-6 and TRBJ2-4; 7 positions match TRBD1. This CDR3 has 17 amino acids. Per the germline V gene, CDR1 is SGHDT and CDR2 is YYEEEE. J gave up 0 bases and V 4 bases, and 10 bases lay outside the gene matches.

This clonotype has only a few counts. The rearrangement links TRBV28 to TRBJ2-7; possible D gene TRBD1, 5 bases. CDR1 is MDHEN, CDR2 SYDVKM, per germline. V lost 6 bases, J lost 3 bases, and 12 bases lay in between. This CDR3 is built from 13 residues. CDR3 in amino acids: CASSPQGHYEQYF. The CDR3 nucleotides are TGTGCCAGCAGCCCGCAGGGCCACTACGAGCAGTACTTC.